This T cell receptor (beta chain) was captured in a study of shared clonotypes between healthy human individuals. Study-wide results and limits: Naive subsets, compared against memory subsets, generally had larger estimated richness values. Despite large depth, rarefaction showed incomplete sorted-subset sequencing.

TCRdb keeps only in-frame clones here, not all; method: immunoSEQ multiplex PCR. Of approximately 2.4 million clones in the sample, more than 90% were seen once. Turning to this clone: What it recognizes is unknown.

This clonotype originated in a man aged 18-30 years in good health. The source material was naive CD4+ T cells sorted from blood. As to subset: CD45RA+ positively selected.

CDR3 sequence reads: CAWKGYFQETQYF. CDR3 coding DNA: TGTGCCTGGAAAGGTTACTTCCAAGAGACCCAGTACTTC. The chain links TRBV30 to TRBJ2-5; D is undetermined. The germline V gene has CDR1 GTSNPN and CDR2 SVGIG (reference sequence). The CDR3 runs to 13 residues. V lost 4 bases to trimming and J lost 1 base, with 10 bases between them.